This T cell receptor (beta chain) was retrieved from a study of T cells in Graves' hyperthyroidism and ophthalmopathy. About the study: Initial diagnosis, before any treatment, was when peripheral blood was collected.

What was amplified from RNA transcripts were TCR beta CDR3 regions. With the HTBI primer set, the TCR CDR3 went through a first round of RT-PCR. TCRdb independently ran MiXCR on the multiplex PCR reads; one entry per CDR3 protein. The sample holds 730,000 or so distinct CDR3 sequences, around a sixth seen once. The CDR3 has 17 residues. Trimming shortened V by 0 bases and J by 0 bases, and 14 bases separated the two germline ends. Per germline, CDR1 LGHDT and CDR2 YNNKEL (reference sequence). The sample was blood. The chain carries TRBV3-1 and TRBJ2-5; the D call may be TRBD1 or TRBD2 (5 bases each). The clonotype was recovered from a woman aged 45-65 years with Graves' hyperthyroidism that later progressed to Graves' ophthalmopathy. In DNA, the CDR3 is TGTGCCAGCAGCCAAGATAATAGGGACCCACACCAAGAGACCCAGTACTTC. Translating gives CASSQDNRDPHQETQYF.